Presented here are 20 T cell receptor beta chains from one specimen sequenced in a study of early T cells in non-severe SARS-CoV-2 infection. Via MiXCR, TCRdb re-called the 5' RACE reads, giving one row per CDR3 protein. The sample carries roughly 62,000 distinct CDR3 sequences, roughly 8% recorded once. Sequencing input: whole blood. Receptor source: an adult who was a healthcare worker with PCR-confirmed SARS-CoV-2 infection or an uninfected control (not recorded which).

This clonotype was seen a few times. The chain has TRBV20-1 and TRBJ2-3; possible D gene TRBD2, 6 bases. This CDR3 has 14 residues. Trimming removed 6 bases from V and 5 bases from J, with 18 bases in between. Per germline, CDR1 DFQATT and CDR2 SNEGSKA (reference sequence). This CDR3 is CSAPRGRERDTQYF. In nucleotides, the CDR3 is TGCAGTGCCCCCCGAGGGCGGGAACGAGATACGCAGTATTTT.

This rearrangement joins TRBV25-1 to TRBJ2-7, with D possibly matching TRBD1 (5 bases). This CDR3 contains 14 residues. V gave up 6 bases and J gave up 0 bases, with 12 bases separating them. The V gene's germline CDR1 is MGHDK and CDR2 SYGVNS. CDR3 DNA sequence: TGTGCCAGCAGCCAGGGCCTATACTCCTACGAGCAGTACTTC. Translating gives CASSQGLYSYEQYF.

This clonotype has ten or more counts. The chain combines TRBV29-1 with TRBJ2-1; D ambiguous. Germline CDR1 reads SQVTM; CDR2 reads ANQGSEA. V shed 3 bases and J shed 6 bases, with 9 bases lying between them. There are 12 residues in the CDR3. The CDR3 reads CSVEVTPNEQFF. The CDR3 DNA follows: TGCAGCGTTGAGGTAACTCCCAATGAGCAGTTCTTC.

This clonotype was detected a few times. The chain couples TRBV18 to TRBJ2-7; 9 bases agree with TRBD2. V lost 3 bases to trimming and J lost 1 base; unmatched junction nucleotides: 16. CDR1 is KGHSH and CDR2 is LQKENI in the germline V gene. The length of the CDR3 is 19 residues. CDR3 residues: CASSPDRVTSGQRSYEQYF. The CDR3 DNA sequence: TGTGCCAGCTCACCTGACCGCGTGACTAGCGGCCAGAGGTCCTACGAGCAGTACTTC. The full variable domain, completed using reference TRBV18 and TRBJ2-7, is NAGVMQNPRHLVRRRGQEARLRCSPMKGHSHVYWYRQLPEEGLKFMVYLQKENIIDESGMPKERFSAEFPKEGPSILRIQQVVRGDSAAYFCASSPDRVTSGQRSYEQYFGPGTRLTVT.

This clonotype was picked up a small number of times. J is TRBJ2-3 and V is TRBV11-1, with 7 nucleotides matching TRBD1. V dropped 7 bases and J dropped 5; count of bases not matched to a gene: 9. Germline CDR1 and CDR2: SGHAT and FQDESV (reference sequence). The CDR3 contains 14 residues. This CDR3 reads CASTNRGQGDTQYF. In DNA, the CDR3 is TGTGCCAGCACCAATAGGGGGCAGGGAGATACGCAGTATTTT.

In this sample, this clonotype turned up a few times. This rearrangement joins TRBV6-1 to TRBJ2-3; D is uncertain. The V end was cut by 2 bases, the J end by 0 bases, with 15 bases between. From germline, CDR1 is MNHNS and CDR2 SASEGT. The CDR3 runs to 17 residues. The CDR3 region has the DNA TGTGCCAGCAGTGAATATGCCACCAACCCTAGCACAGATACGCAGTATTTT. Translated, it gives CASSEYATNPSTDTQYF.

This clonotype was observed a few times. The chain has TRBV12-3 or TRBV12-4 and TRBJ1-3; D is uncertain. The CDR3 sequence is 13 residues long. V was shortened by 3 bases and J by 9 bases, with 12 bases between the two germline ends. The CDR3 DNA is TGTGCCAGCAGTTTGGAGTGGGGAGGCACCATATATTTT. Protein product: CASSLEWGGTIYF.

This clonotype has just a few counts. The CDR3 here is CASSQRTDSPLHF. In DNA form, the CDR3 reads TGTGCCAGCAGCCAACGAACAGATTCACCCCTCCACTTT. This sequence joins TRBV3-1 and TRBJ1-6; D gene unclear. Germline V gene data show CDR1 as LGHDT and CDR2 as YNNKEL (reference sequence). V was shortened by 2 bases and J by 8 bases, with 7 bases between the two germline ends. The CDR3 totals 13 residues. The full variable domain, its missing parts supplied by reference TRBV3-1 and TRBJ1-6, is DTAVSQTPKYLVTQMGNDKSIKCEQNLGHDTMYWYKQDSKKFLKIMFSYNNKELIINETVPNRFSPKSPDKAHLNLHINSLELGDSAVYFCASSQRTDSPLHFGNGTRLTVT.

This clonotype was recorded at least ten times. The rearrangement uses TRBV29-1 and TRBJ2-5, with TRBD2 matching 14 bases. Germline V gene data show CDR1 as SQVTM and CDR2 as ANQGSEA. After removal of 7 bases from V and 5 bases from J, the junction contained 9 bases not matched to a gene. The CDR3 contains 15 residues. The DNA of the CDR3 is TGCAGCGCCGAAGCCGGGACTAGCGGGAGTGAGACCCAGTACTTC. It encodes CSAEAGTSGSETQYF.

In this sample, this clonotype turned up a few times. CDR3 sequence: CASSPGTTAYEQYF. In DNA, the CDR3 is TGTGCCAGCTCACCCGGGACTACTGCCTACGAGCAGTACTTC. The V and J genes are TRBV18 and TRBJ2-7, with 7 positions matching TRBD2. V was pared by 3 bases and J by 2 bases, with 4 bases of the junction left unmatched. Germline V gene lookup returns CDR1 KGHSH and CDR2 LQKENI. The CDR3 is 14 residues long.

This clonotype has more than one count but fewer than ten. The chain joins TRBV21-1 to TRBJ2-7; the D call TRBD1 from the table was never checked on the DNA. TRBV21-1 is described as a pseudogene. The CDR3 consists of 13 residues. CDR3 residues: CASTAGTAYEQYF. The CDR3 nucleotides read TGTGCCAGCACCGCCGGGACCGCCTACGAGCAGTACTTC.

This clonotype was seen many times. The J gene is TRBJ2-1, the V gene TRBV5-1; TRBD2 agrees at 15 bases. The germline V gene encodes CDR1 SGHRS and CDR2 YFSETQ. The V and J ends lost 5 bases and 4 bases, in that order; junction bases with no gene match: 10. The CDR3 has 18 amino acids. The CDR3 spells CASRPGLAGGPGYNEQFF. The CDR3 DNA reads TGCGCCAGCAGGCCCGGACTAGCGGGAGGGCCGGGGTACAATGAGCAGTTCTTC.

This clonotype was recorded a few times. The J gene is TRBJ2-5, the V gene TRBV28; D unclear. Germline V CDR1 and CDR2: MDHEN, SYDVKM. The germline V and J ends were trimmed by 4 bases and 1 base, with 16 bases remaining between them. This CDR3 is 16 amino acids long. This CDR3 reads CASSSALAVPQETQYF. The CDR3 DNA reads TGTGCCAGCAGTTCAGCCCTGGCGGTACCCCAAGAGACCCAGTACTTC. The entire variable domain, with the rest obtained from reference TRBV28 and TRBJ2-5, is as follows: DVKVTQSSRYLVKRTGEKVFLECVQDMDHENMFWYRQDPGLGLRLIYFSYDVKMKEKGDIPEGYSVSREKKERFSLILESASTNQTSMYLCASSSALAVPQETQYFGPGTRLLVL.

This clonotype was observed many times. Here the CDR3 reads CAWRHTTTEAFF. As DNA, the CDR3 is TGTGCCTGGCGTCATACGACAACGGAAGCTTTCTTT. V gene TRBV30 combines with J gene TRBJ1-1, with unresolved D. There are 12 residues in the CDR3. Looked up from germline, CDR1 is GTSNPN and CDR2 is SVGIG (reference sequence). Deletions cut 5 bases from V and 8 bases from J, with 15 bases between.

The chain has TRBV20-1 and TRBJ2-1; D remains unclear. The CDR3 is made up of 12 amino acids. V was cut by 5 bases and J by 6 bases, with 11 bases left in between. Germline loops: CDR1 DFQATT, CDR2 SNEGSKA (reference sequence). The CDR3 reads CSAVPWGNEQFF. CDR3 DNA sequence: TGCAGTGCTGTTCCCTGGGGCAATGAGCAGTTCTTC.

This clonotype was picked up a small number of times. This chain connects TRBV11-2 to TRBJ2-1; 14 nucleotides align to TRBD2. V dropped 1 base and J dropped 0; count of bases not matched to a gene: 2. The germline gives CDR1 SGHAT, CDR2 FQNNGV. This CDR3 has 18 residues. DNA of the CDR3: TGTGCCAGCAGCTTAGGACTAGCGGGAGGGTTCTCCTACAATGAGCAGTTCTTC. It codes for CASSLGLAGGFSYNEQFF.

This clonotype was seen ten or more times. DNA of the CDR3: TGTGCCAGCAGTTTAAATCCGAACACTGAAGCTTTCTTT. This sequence encodes CASSLNPNTEAFF. V usage is TRBV12-3 or TRBV12-4 and J usage is TRBJ1-1, with D uncertain. V lost 2 bases and J lost 1, with 5 bases in between. The CDR3 sequence is 13 residues long.

The rearrangement joins TRBV5-1 to TRBJ2-1; 11 bases agree with TRBD1. Germline CDR1 is SGHRS and CDR2 is YFSETQ. This CDR3 is 16 amino acids long. The ends lost 1 base at V and 6 bases at J; junction bases unmatched: 6. CDR3 region: CASSLTGTGGLNEQFF. The CDR3 bases are TGCGCCAGCAGCTTGACCGGGACAGGGGGGCTCAATGAGCAGTTCTTC.

The chain couples TRBV7-2 to TRBJ2-1, with 11 positions matching TRBD2. Losses at the gene ends were 5 bases for V and 8 bases for J; bases not matched to a gene: 8. Germline lookup yields CDR1 SGHTA and CDR2 FQGNSA. The CDR3 sequence is 15 residues long. The CDR3 reads CASSQGLADSDEQFF. The CDR3 DNA is TGTGCCAGCAGCCAGGGACTAGCGGATTCAGATGAGCAGTTCTTC.

The genes are TRBV10-3 and TRBJ2-2; TRBD2 agrees at 8 bases. Trimming removed 6 bases from V and 0 bases from J; junction bases left unmatched: 6. This CDR3 is built from 16 residues. CDR1 and CDR2 (germline): ENHRY, SYGVKD. The chain's CDR3 is CAIRPAGETNTGELFF. The CDR3 region has the DNA TGTGCCATCAGGCCAGCGGGAGAGACGAACACCGGGGAGCTGTTTTTT.